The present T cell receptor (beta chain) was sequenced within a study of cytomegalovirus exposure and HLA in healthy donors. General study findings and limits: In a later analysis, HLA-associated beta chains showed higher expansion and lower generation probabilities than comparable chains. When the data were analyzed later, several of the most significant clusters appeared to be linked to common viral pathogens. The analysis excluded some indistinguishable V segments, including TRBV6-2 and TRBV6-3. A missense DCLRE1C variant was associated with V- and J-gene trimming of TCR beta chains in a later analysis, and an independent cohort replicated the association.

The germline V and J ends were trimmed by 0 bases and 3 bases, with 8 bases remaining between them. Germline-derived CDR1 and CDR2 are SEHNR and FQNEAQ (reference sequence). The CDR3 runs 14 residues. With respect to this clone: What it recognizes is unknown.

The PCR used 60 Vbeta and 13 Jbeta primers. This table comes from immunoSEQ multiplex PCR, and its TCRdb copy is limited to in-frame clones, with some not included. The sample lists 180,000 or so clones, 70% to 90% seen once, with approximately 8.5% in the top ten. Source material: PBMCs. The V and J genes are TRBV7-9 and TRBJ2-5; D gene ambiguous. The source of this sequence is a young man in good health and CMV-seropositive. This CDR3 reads CASSLAALEETQYF. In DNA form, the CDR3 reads TGTGCCAGCAGCTTAGCTGCCCTAGAAGAGACCCAGTACTTC. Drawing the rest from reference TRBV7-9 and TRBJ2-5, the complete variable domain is DTGVSQNPRHKITKRGQNVTFRCDPISEHNRLYWYRQTLGQGPEFLTYFQNEAQLEKSRLLSDRFSAERPKGSFSTLEIQRTEQGDSAMYLCASSLAALEETQYFGPGTRLLVL.